This TCR beta chain was sequenced in a study of blood T cell repertoires in COVID-19. The overall study: The United States, Italy and Spain provided the acute and convalescent COVID-19 samples. The cDNA or gDNA used as material had been derived from T cells, B-cell-depleted T cells, or PBMCs.

Methods used by the authors: Using reference gene primer amplification, nucleated cell counts were estimated. Generated by immunoSEQ multiplex PCR, the TCRdb table keeps only in-frame clones and is missing some. Clonal size and the V and J genes are those of that table, whereas D and trimming came from the DNA. The sample records more than 80,000 clones, 75% to 90% being singletons. V lost 0 bases, J lost 11 bases, and 9 bases lay in between. The CDR3 has 12 amino acids. CDR1 and CDR2 (germline): KGHDR, SFDVKD. Specimen: peripheral blood. This TCR derives from a man older than 75 with acute or convalescent COVID-19. V is TRBV24-1 and J is TRBJ1-1; D gene uncertain. CDR3 sequence: CATSDLLAGAFF. CDR3 DNA: TGTGCCACCAGTGATTTGCTGGCGGGGGCTTTCTTT.